One sample yielded the 20 T cell receptor beta chains listed below, sequenced in a study of post-analysis software for immune sequencing data. Unique-molecular-identifier-tagged TCR beta cDNA libraries were used. TCRdb analysed the PCR reads with MiXCR anew, one entry per CDR3 protein. The sample holds hundreds of thousands of distinct CDR3 sequences, 30% to 40% seen once. No antigens are known for them. Study-wide results and limits: Controls showed lower frequencies than patients for roughly five TRBV segments, and TRBV5-6, TRBV5-1 and TRBV20-1 were among these.

The sequenced material came from blood. Receptor source: a girl aged 2 to 9 with multiple sclerosis.

CDR3 region: CSARDGDSGGDSNTDTQYF. CDR3 in DNA: TGCAGTGCTAGAGATGGTGATAGCGGGGGGGATTCAAACACAGATACGCAGTATTTT. This rearrangement joins TRBV20-1 to TRBJ2-3; TRBD2 matches 11 bases. Germline lookup yields CDR1 DFQATT and CDR2 SNEGSKA (reference sequence). With 0 bases clipped from V and 2 bases from J, the junction kept 13 bases outside the gene matches. The CDR3 sequence is 19 residues long.

This clonotype was counted a few times. This chain links TRBV12-3 or TRBV12-4 with TRBJ1-2; D is unresolved. V was cut by 6 bases and J by 7 bases, with 18 bases left in between. The CDR3 sequence is 14 residues long. As DNA, the CDR3 is TGTGCCAGCAGGCCCTCACAGAGTTCGCTTGGCTACACCTTC. Translation gives CASRPSQSSLGYTF.

This clonotype was seen only a few times. This chain links TRBV6-5 with TRBJ2-3; 8 positions agree with TRBD2. Germline-derived CDR1 and CDR2 are MNHEY and SVGAGI. The CDR3 has 15 residues. V lost 4 bases, J lost 2 bases, and 5 bases stayed unmatched. The DNA of the CDR3 is TGTGCCAGCAGTTGGACTAGCCGGGCCACAGATACGCAGTATTTT. Translating gives CASSWTSRATDTQYF.

Of note for this clonotype: A much more abundant neighbour one base away suggests this may be a read error. The genes are TRBV28 and TRBJ1-2; 8 bases are a match to TRBD1. The junction had 8 bases not matched to a gene; V was cut back by 7 bases and J by 7 bases. This CDR3 region has 13 residues. Germline V lookup: CDR1 MDHEN, CDR2 SYDVKM. As DNA, the CDR3 is TGTGCCAGCAATCTGGGACAGGTAGTTGGCTACACCTTC. Translating gives CASNLGQVVGYTF.

This clonotype was observed a handful of times. V gene TRBV15 combines with J gene TRBJ2-1, with TRBD2 identical over 9 bases. The CDR3 spans 16 residues. Germline trimming cut 0 bases from V and 6 bases from J; bases unmatched to any gene: 6. Germline CDR1 LNHNV, CDR2 YYDKDF (reference sequence). The CDR3 sequence is CATSRDRPSGTNEQFF. DNA for the CDR3: TGTGCCACCAGCAGAGATAGGCCTAGCGGGACCAATGAGCAGTTCTTC.

The rearrangement uses TRBV28 and TRBJ2-2; D is uncertain. Germline V gene data show CDR1 as MDHEN and CDR2 as SYDVKM. CDR3 length: 11 residues. The V gene lost 2 bases and the J gene lost 7 bases, with 2 bases spanning the gap. CDR3 nucleotide sequence: TGTGCCAGCAGTTTAGACGGGGAGCTGTTTTTT. Translating gives CASSLDGELFF.

This rearrangement joins TRBV7-2 to TRBJ1-2; maybe TRBD1 (6 bases). V lost 6 bases to trimming and J lost 3 bases, with 14 bases between them. The CDR3 sequence is 14 residues long. From germline, CDR1 is SGHTA and CDR2 FQGNSA. CDR3 in amino acids: CASRGRGRYYGYTF. CDR3 nucleotide sequence: TGTGCCAGCAGGGGCAGGGGACGGTACTATGGCTACACCTTC. Together with reference TRBV7-2 and TRBJ1-2, the CDR3 gives the full variable domain: GAGVSQSPSNKVTEKGKDVELRCDPISGHTALYWYRQSLGQGLEFLIYFQGNSAPDKSGLPSDRFSAERTGGSVSTLTIQRTQQEDSAVYLCASRGRGRYYGYTFGSGTRLTVV.

This clonotype has a handful of counts. This chain links TRBV28 with TRBJ1-6; possible D gene TRBD1, 5 bases. Germline loops: CDR1 MDHEN, CDR2 SYDVKM. CDR3 size: 14 residues. The V end was cut by 1 base, the J end by 5 bases, with 6 bases between. For the CDR3, the DNA is TGTGCCAGCAGTTTATTACAGGATAATTCACCCCTCCACTTT. Its protein is CASSLLQDNSPLHF. The full variable domain, in which reference TRBV28 and TRBJ1-6 provide the parts outside the CDR3, is DVKVTQSSRYLVKRTGEKVFLECVQDMDHENMFWYRQDPGLGLRLIYFSYDVKMKEKGDIPEGYSVSREKKERFSLILESASTNQTSMYLCASSLLQDNSPLHFGNGTRLTVT.

This clonotype was seen more than once but under ten times. The chain has TRBV6-2 or TRBV6-3 and TRBJ2-7; no firm D call. This CDR3 comprises 15 residues. Germline-derived CDR1 and CDR2 are MNHEY and SVGEGT. Trimming took off 2 bases at V and 0 bases at J, with 11 bases between the two ends. CDR3 sequence: CASSYDAKSSYEQYF. The CDR3, as DNA: TGTGCCAGCAGTTACGACGCAAAGAGCTCCTACGAGCAGTACTTC.

A single count supports this clonotype. CDR3 nucleotides: TGTGCCAGCAGCCACAGAAGGGGGAACTCCTACGAGCAGTACTTC. It translates to CASSHRRGNSYEQYF. The chain recombines TRBV3-1 with TRBJ2-7; the D gene is possibly TRBD1 (6 bases). This CDR3 has 15 amino acids. With 3 bases removed from V and 0 bases from J, the gap between germline ends came to 12 bases. Germline CDR1 reads LGHDT; CDR2 reads YNNKEL (reference sequence).

This clonotype was counted a few times. The rearrangement joins TRBV20-1 to TRBJ2-7, with D perhaps TRBD2 (6 bases). From germline, CDR1 is DFQATT and CDR2 SNEGSKA (reference sequence). V was cut by 3 bases and J by 3 bases, with 15 bases left in between. This CDR3 is built from 14 residues. The CDR3 coding sequence is TGCAGTGCTAGTTCGGGGGTCCCCCTCTACGAGCAGTACTTC. Translating gives CSASSGVPLYEQYF.

This clonotype was counted only a few times. V gene TRBV6-5 combines with J gene TRBJ2-1; D unclear. V was trimmed by 2 bases and J by 6 bases, leaving 14 bases between them. Looked up from germline, CDR1 is MNHEY and CDR2 is SVGAGI. The CDR3 runs 15 residues. The CDR3 loop is CASSYGAVPCNEQFF. The CDR3 DNA follows: TGTGCCAGCAGTTACGGTGCGGTACCCTGCAATGAGCAGTTCTTC.

The V gene is TRBV5-1, the J gene TRBJ1-1; the match to TRBD1 covers 10 bases. The CDR3 consists of 16 residues. The germline V gene encodes CDR1 SGHRS and CDR2 YFSETQ. V shed 2 bases and J 11 bases; nucleotides not matched to a gene: 15. The CDR3 here is CASSFTGTGEAGRAFF. Here the CDR3 DNA reads TGCGCCAGCAGCTTCACCGGGACAGGGGAAGCGGGGAGGGCTTTCTTT.

The chain couples TRBV7-9 to TRBJ2-1; D is possibly TRBD2 (6 bases). The germline V gene encodes CDR1 SEHNR and CDR2 FQNEAQ (reference sequence). This CDR3 has 13 amino acids. Deletions cut 4 bases from V and 8 bases from J, with 12 bases between. CDR3 sequence (DNA): TGTGCCAGCAGCTCCGGGACTCCTTATGAGCAGTTCTTC. Its translation: CASSSGTPYEQFF.

The table lists this clonotype with a few counts. This chain joins TRBV20-1 and TRBJ2-3; TRBD2 matches at 8 bases. V was clipped by 3 bases and J by 5 bases; unmatched bases: 10. CDR1 is DFQATT, CDR2 SNEGSKA, per germline (reference sequence). There are 15 residues in the CDR3. The CDR3: CSARMSSGILDTQYF. DNA for the CDR3: TGCAGTGCTAGGATGAGTAGCGGGATTCTAGATACGCAGTATTTT.

In this sample, this clonotype turned up a few times. V usage is TRBV4-2 and J usage is TRBJ2-7; perhaps TRBD1 as D (5 bases). Germline-derived CDR1 and CDR2 are LGHNA and YNFKEQ. CDR3 size: 14 residues. V dropped 1 base and J dropped 3 bases, with 10 bases sitting between them. CDR3 in amino acids: CASSQGRQYYEQYF. CDR3 bases: TGTGCCAGCAGCCAAGGCCGACAGTACTACGAGCAGTACTTC.

This clonotype was recorded a few times. The V and J genes are TRBV4-3 and TRBJ1-2; D remains ambiguous. The V and J ends lost 6 bases and 4 bases respectively, with 18 bases between them. The CDR3 contains 15 residues. CDR1 is LGHNA and CDR2 is YSLEER in the germline V gene. The CDR3 bases are TGCGCCAGCAGGCTGGCGGGGAATGTCCTCTATGGCTACACCTTC. This sequence encodes CASRLAGNVLYGYTF.

V is TRBV4-2 and J is TRBJ1-1; perhaps TRBD1 as D (6 bases). Germline CDR1 and CDR2: LGHNA and YNFKEQ. This CDR3 contains 13 residues. V was shortened by 5 bases and J by 3 bases, with 10 bases between the two germline ends. CDR3 sequence: CASSRGVDTEAFF. For the CDR3, the DNA is TGTGCCAGCAGCAGGGGGGTTGACACTGAAGCTTTCTTT.

The genes are TRBV7-3 and TRBJ2-4; a weak D match, TRBD2 (6 bases). Deletions cut 2 bases from V and 9 bases from J, with 14 bases between. The CDR3 extends over 14 amino acids. The V gene's germline CDR1 is SGHTA and CDR2 FQGTGA. CDR3 sequence (DNA): TGTGCCAGCAGCTTAGTCGGGGAGGTCGGCATTCAGTACTTC. Its protein is CASSLVGEVGIQYF.

This chain connects TRBV7-2 to TRBJ1-1, with TRBD1 as a possible D gene (6 bases). Germline CDR1 is SGHTA and CDR2 is FQGNSA. The CDR3 is 17 amino acids. With 1 base removed from V and 1 base from J, the gap between germline ends came to 16 bases. CDR3 loop: CASSLVGPGQGNTEAFF. The CDR3, as DNA: TGTGCCAGCAGCTTAGTGGGGCCGGGACAAGGGAACACTGAAGCTTTCTTT.